This T cell receptor (beta chain) appears in the sequencing data of a study of cytomegalovirus exposure and HLA in healthy donors. Study-wide points: Specificity of a few CMV-associated chains for CMV antigens was verified in vitro. In a later analysis, an Asian-associated ancestry cluster reportedly showed fewer N-insertions than the roughly 690-donor mean. The records held CMV serostatus as the only immune exposure information. Later work found most CMV-associated TCR beta chains apparently HLA-restricted.

Germline V gene sequence: CDR1 MDHEN, CDR2 SYDVKM. CDR3 length: 14 amino acids. PCR was performed using 60 Vbeta and 13 Jbeta primers. The repertoire was sequenced with immunoSEQ multiplex PCR; TCRdb's copy has only in-frame clones and lacks some. This sample has under 95,000 clones, with 70% to 85% found just once. Comment on this clone: Antigen: not known.

Sequencing was carried out using PBMCs. The TCR was taken from a man under 40 in good health and CMV-seropositive. The chain is built from TRBV28 and TRBJ2-5, with D possibly matching TRBD1 (5 bases). TRBJ2-7 explains the end of the DNA better; the J call may be wrong. In DNA form, the CDR3 reads TGTGCCAGCAGTCCTTCGACAGACCCCTACGAGCAGTACTTC. This codes for CASSPSTDPYEQYF.